This TCR beta chain is from a study of blood T cell repertoires in COVID-19. This CDR3 comprises 15 residues. The germline V gene encodes CDR1 MDHEN and CDR2 SYDVKM. The junction had 6 bases not matched to a gene; V was cut back by 5 bases and J by 4 bases. This clone showed up just once. The protocol was immunoSEQ multiplex PCR, while the TCRdb copy is restricted to in-frame clones and leaves out a portion. This sample has some 130,000 clones, with 80% to 90% found just once. Material for sequencing was peripheral blood. The chain recombines TRBV28 with TRBJ2-1; 9 nucleotides line up with TRBD1. The TCR sequence derives from a man aged 60-69 years with active or convalescent COVID-19. CDR3 region: CASSPGTGRYNEQFF. CDR3 nucleotide sequence: TGTGCCAGCAGTCCCGGGACAGGGAGGTACAATGAGCAGTTCTTC.